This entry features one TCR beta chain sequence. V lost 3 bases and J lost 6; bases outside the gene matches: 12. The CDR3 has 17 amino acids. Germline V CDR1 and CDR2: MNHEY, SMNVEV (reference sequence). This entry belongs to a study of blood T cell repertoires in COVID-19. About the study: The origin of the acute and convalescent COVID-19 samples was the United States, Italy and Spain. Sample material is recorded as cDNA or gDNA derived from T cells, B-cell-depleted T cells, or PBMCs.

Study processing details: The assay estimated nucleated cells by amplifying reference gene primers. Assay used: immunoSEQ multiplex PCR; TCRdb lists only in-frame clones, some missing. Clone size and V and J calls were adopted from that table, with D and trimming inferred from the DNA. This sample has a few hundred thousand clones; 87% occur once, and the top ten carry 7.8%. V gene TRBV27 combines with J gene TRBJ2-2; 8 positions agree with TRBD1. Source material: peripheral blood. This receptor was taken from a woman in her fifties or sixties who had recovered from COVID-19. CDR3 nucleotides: TGTGCCAGCAGTTTTGGACCAGGGGGCTGGCATTCCGGGGAGCTGTTTTTT. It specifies CASSFGPGGWHSGELFF.